The source of this T cell receptor beta chain is a study of control samples from healthy donors and cancer patients. TCRdb keeps only in-frame clones here, not all; method: immunoSEQ multiplex PCR. This table holds about 150,000 clones, approximately 91% found once. The germline V gene has CDR1 SGHAT and CDR2 FQNNGV. V lost 5 bases and J lost 6, with 11 bases in between. There are 13 residues in the CDR3. Sequencing was done on a sample of blood. The TCR originated in a woman in her thirties or forties in good health. The V call is TRBV11-2, the J call TRBJ1-5; D ambiguous. The CDR3 nucleotides are TGTGCCAGCAGCCAGAGCGGAGGTCAGCCCCAGCATTTT. Translated: CASSQSGGQPQHF. The variable domain in full, completed from reference TRBV11-2 and TRBJ1-5, reads EAGVAQSPRYKIIEKRQSVAFWCNPISGHATLYWYQQILGQGPKLLIQFQNNGVVDDSQLPKDRFSAERLKGVDSTLKIQPAKLEDSAVYLCASSQSGGQPQHFGDGTRLSIL.